This T cell receptor beta chain was captured in a study of shared clonotypes between healthy human individuals. Study-level results: The authors expected sequencing depth to affect clonotype sharing among donors. Rarefaction curves obtained for sorted subsets showed sequencing incomplete despite large depth. Compared with memory subsets, naive subsets generally had larger estimated richness.

Division of CD4+ cells produced a CD45RA+ naive subset and a CD45RA-negative memory subset. Assay used: immunoSEQ multiplex PCR; TCRdb lists only in-frame clones, some missing. The sample consists of 550,000 to 800,000 clones, roughly 70% of them appearing once. The CDR3 contains 13 residues. Germline-derived CDR1 and CDR2 are LNHDA and SQIVND (reference sequence). V lost 4 bases and J lost 6; bases outside the gene matches: 5. Note on this clone: What it binds is not known. This sample includes further DNA sequences coding for the same CDR3.

V is TRBV19 and J is TRBJ1-2; 7 bases are shared with TRBD1. The receptor was isolated from a woman aged 25 to 45 in good health. The sequencing sample was made of memory CD4+ T cells sorted from blood. Regarding subset: CD45RA-negative fraction. The CDR3 loop reads CASSTPQGDGYTF. The CDR3, as DNA: TGTGCCAGTAGTACCCCGCAGGGGGATGGCTACACCTTC.